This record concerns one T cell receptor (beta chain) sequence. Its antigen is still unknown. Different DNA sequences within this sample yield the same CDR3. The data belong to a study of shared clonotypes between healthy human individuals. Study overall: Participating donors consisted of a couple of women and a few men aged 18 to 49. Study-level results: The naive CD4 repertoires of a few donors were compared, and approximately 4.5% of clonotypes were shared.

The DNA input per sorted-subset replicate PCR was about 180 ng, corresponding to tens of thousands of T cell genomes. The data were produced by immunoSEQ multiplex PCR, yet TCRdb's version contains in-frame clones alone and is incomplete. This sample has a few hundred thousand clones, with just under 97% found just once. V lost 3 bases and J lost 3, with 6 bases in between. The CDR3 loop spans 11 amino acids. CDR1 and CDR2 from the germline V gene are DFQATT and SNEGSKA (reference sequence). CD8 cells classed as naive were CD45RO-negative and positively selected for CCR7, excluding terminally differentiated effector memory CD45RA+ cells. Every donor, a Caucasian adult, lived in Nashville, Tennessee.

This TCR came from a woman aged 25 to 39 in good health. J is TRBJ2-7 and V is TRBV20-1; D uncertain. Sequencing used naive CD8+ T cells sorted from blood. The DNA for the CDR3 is TGCAGTGCTAGTGGGGACTACGAGCAGTACTTC. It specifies CSASGDYEQYF.